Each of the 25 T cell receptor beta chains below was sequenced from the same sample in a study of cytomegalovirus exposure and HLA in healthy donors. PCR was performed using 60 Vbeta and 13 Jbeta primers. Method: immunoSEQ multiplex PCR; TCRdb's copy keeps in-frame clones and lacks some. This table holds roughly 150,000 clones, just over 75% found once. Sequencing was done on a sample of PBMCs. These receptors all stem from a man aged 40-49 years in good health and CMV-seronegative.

CDR3 sequence (DNA): TGTGCCAGCAGCTCCTGGAGGAACACTGAAGCTTTCTTT. Its protein is CASSSWRNTEAFF. This rearrangement joins TRBV7-3 to TRBJ1-1, with D unclear. Germline loops: CDR1 SGHTA, CDR2 FQGTGA. This CDR3 is 13 amino acids long. V dropped 4 bases and J dropped 1 base, with 7 bases sitting between them.

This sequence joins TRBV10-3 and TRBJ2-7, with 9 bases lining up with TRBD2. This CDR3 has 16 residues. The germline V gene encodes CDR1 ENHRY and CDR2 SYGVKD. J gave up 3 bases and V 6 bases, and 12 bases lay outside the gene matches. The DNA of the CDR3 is TGTGCCATCAGCCCTAACGGGATAGCGGGAGTCTACGAGCAGTACGTC. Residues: CAISPNGIAGVYEQYV.

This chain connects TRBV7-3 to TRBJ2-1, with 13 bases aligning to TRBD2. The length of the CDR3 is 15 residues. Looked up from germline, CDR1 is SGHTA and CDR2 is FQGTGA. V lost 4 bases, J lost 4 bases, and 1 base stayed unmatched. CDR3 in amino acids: CASSSLAGGYNEQFF. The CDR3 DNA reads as TGTGCCAGCAGCTCACTAGCGGGAGGGTACAATGAGCAGTTCTTC.

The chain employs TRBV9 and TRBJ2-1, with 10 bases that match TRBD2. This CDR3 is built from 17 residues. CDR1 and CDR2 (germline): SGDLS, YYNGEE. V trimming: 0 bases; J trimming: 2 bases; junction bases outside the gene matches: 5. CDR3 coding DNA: TGTGCCAGCAGCGTAGCCCCTAGCGGGAGTACCTACAATGAGCAGTTCTTC. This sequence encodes CASSVAPSGSTYNEQFF.

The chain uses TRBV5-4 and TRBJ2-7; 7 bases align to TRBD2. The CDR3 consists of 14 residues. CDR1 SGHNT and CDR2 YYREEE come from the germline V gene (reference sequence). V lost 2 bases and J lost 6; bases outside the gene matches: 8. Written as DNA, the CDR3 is TGTGCCAGCAGCTTTGGGGGGGGTCATAGCGAGCAGTACGTC. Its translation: CASSFGGGHSEQYV.

In DNA form, the CDR3 reads TGTGCCAGCAGCTCCCCGAACAGGGGGAGGGATGGCTACACCTTC. It specifies CASSSPNRGRDGYTF. This rearrangement joins TRBV7-9 to TRBJ1-2; 8 nucleotides match TRBD1. V was clipped by 4 bases and J by 6 bases; unmatched bases: 10. The CDR3 spans 15 residues. Germline V gene data show CDR1 as SEHNR and CDR2 as FQNEAQ (reference sequence). Combining the CDR3 with reference TRBV7-9 and TRBJ1-2 gives the whole variable domain DTGVSQNPRHKITKRGQNVTFRCDPISEHNRLYWYRQTLGQGPEFLTYFQNEAQLEKSRLLSDRFSAERPKGSFSTLEIQRTEQGDSAMYLCASSSPNRGRDGYTFGSGTRLTVV.

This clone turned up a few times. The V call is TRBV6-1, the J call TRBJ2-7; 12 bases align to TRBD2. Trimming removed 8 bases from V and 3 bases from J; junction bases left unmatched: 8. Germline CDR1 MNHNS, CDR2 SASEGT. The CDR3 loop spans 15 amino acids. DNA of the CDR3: TGTGCCAGCGCCCGGGAGACTAGCGGGAGCTACGAGCAGTACTTC. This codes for CASARETSGSYEQYF.

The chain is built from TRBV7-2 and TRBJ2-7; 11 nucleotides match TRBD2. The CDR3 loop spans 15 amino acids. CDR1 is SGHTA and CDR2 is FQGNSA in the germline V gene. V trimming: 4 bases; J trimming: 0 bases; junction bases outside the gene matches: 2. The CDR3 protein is CASSSGLADSYEQYF. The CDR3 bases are TGTGCCAGCAGCTCGGGACTAGCGGACTCCTACGAGCAGTACTTC.

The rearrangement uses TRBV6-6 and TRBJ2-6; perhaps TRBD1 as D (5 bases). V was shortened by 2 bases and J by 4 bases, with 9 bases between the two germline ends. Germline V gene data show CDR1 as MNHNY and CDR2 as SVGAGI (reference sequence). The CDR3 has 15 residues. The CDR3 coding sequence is TGTGCCAGCAGTTACGCCCAGGGAGGGGCCAACGTCCTGACTTTC. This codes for CASSYAQGGANVLTF.

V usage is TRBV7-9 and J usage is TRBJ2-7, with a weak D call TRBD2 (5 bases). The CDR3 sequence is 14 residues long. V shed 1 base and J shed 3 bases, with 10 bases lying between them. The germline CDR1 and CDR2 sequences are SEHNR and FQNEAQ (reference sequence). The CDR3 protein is CASSLGPGYYEQYV. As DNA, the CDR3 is TGTGCCAGCAGCTTAGGCCCGGGGTACTACGAGCAGTACGTC.

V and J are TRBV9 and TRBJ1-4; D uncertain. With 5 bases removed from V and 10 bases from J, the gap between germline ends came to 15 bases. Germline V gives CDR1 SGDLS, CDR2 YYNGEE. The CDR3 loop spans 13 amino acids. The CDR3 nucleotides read TGTGCCAGCAGAAACCCCGGTGGTGGAAAACTGTTTTTT. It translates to CASRNPGGGKLFF.

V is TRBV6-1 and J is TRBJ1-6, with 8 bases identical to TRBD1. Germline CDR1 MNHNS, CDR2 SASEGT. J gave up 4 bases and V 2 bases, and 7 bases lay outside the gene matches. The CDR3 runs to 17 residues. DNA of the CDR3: TGTGCCAGCAGTGAAAGGGGGGACAGGCGTTATAATTCACCCCTCCACTTT. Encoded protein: CASSERGDRRYNSPLHF.

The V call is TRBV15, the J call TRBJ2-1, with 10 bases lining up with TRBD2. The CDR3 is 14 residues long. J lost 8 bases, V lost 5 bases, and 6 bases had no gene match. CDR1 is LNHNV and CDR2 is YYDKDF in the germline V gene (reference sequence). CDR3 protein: CATSGGTSVYEQFF. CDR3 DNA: TGTGCCACCAGCGGCGGGACTAGCGTTTATGAGCAGTTCTTC.

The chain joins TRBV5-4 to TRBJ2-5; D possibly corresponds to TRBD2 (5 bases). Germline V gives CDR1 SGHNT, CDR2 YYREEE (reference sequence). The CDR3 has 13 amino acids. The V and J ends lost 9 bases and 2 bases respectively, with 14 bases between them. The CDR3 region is CATQRTPQETQYF. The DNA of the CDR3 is TGTGCCACCCAGCGGACCCCTCAAGAGACCCAGTACTTC. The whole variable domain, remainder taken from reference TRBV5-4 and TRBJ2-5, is ETGVTQSPTHLIKTRGQQVTLRCSSQSGHNTVSWYQQALGQGPQFIFQYYREEENGRGNFPPRFSGLQFPNYSSELNVNALELDDSALYLCATQRTPQETQYFGPGTRLLVL.

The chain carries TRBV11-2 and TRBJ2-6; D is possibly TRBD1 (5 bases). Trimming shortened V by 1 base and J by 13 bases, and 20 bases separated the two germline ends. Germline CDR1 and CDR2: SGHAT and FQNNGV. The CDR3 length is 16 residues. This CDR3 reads CASSLGGHPSTAVLTF. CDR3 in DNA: TGTGCCAGCAGCTTAGGTGGACACCCCAGCACAGCAGTCCTGACTTTC.

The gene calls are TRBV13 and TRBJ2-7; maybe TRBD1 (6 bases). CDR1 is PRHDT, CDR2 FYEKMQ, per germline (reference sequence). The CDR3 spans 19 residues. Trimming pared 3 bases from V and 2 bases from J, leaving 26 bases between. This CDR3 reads CASSLVRGGRGPRAYEQYF. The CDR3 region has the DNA TGTGCCAGCAGCTTGGTCAGGGGCGGTAGAGGCCCCAGGGCCTACGAGCAGTACTTC.

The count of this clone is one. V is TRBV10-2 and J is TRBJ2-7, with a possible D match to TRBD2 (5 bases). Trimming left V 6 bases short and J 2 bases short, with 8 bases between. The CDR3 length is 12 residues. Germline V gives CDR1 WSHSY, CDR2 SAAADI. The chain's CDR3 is CASSVGTYEQYF. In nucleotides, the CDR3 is TGCGCCAGCAGCGTCGGGACCTACGAGCAGTACTTC.

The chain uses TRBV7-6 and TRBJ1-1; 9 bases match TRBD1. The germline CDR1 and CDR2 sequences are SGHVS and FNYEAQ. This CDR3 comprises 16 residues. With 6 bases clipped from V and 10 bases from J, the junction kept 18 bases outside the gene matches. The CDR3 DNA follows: TGTGCCAGCAGTTTACTTCCGGGACAGGGAATTGGTGGAGCTTTCTTT. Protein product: CASSLLPGQGIGGAFF. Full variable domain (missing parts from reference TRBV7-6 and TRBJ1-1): GAGVSQSPRYKVTKRGQDVALRCDPISGHVSLYWYRQALGQGPEFLTYFNYEAQQDKSGLPNDRFSAERPEGSISTLTIQRTEQRDSAMYRCASSLLPGQGIGGAFFGQGTRLTVV.

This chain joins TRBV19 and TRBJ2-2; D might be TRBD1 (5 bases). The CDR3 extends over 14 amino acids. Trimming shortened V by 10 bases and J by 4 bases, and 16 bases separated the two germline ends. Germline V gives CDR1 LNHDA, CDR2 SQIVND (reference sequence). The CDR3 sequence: CATTGTGRTGELFF. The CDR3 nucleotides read TGTGCCACCACAGGCACTGGGCGCACCGGGGAGCTGTTTTTT. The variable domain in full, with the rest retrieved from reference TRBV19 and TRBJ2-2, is DGGITQSPKYLFRKEGQNVTLSCEQNLNHDAMYWYRQDPGQGLRLIYYSQIVNDFQKGDIAEGYSVSREKKESFPLTVTSAQKNPTAFYLCATTGTGRTGELFFGEGSRLTVL.

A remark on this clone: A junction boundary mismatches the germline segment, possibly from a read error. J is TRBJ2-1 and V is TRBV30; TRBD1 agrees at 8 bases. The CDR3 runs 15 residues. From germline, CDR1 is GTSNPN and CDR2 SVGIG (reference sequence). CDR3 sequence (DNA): TGTGCCTGGAGCGTAGGACAGGGAACCTACGATGAGCAGTTCTTC. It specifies CAWSVGQGTYDEQFF.

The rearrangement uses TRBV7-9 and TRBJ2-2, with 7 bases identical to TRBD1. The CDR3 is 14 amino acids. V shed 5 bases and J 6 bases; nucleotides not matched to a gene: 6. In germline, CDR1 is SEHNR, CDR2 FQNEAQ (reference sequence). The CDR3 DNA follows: TGTGCCAGCAGCATTTACAGGGGAGCCGGGGAGCTGTTTTTT. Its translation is CASSIYRGAGELFF.

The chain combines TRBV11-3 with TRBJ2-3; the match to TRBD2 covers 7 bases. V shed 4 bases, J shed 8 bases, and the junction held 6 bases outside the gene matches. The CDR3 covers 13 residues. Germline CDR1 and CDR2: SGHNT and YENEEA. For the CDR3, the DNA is TGTGCCAGCAGCTCCACGGGGAGGGGTACGCAGTATTTT. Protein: CASSSTGRGTQYF.

CDR3 nucleotide sequence: TGCGCCAGCAGCCAAAACATACCCGACACAACTAATGAAAAACTGTTTTTT. Its protein product is CASSQNIPDTTNEKLFF. The chain combines TRBV4-1 with TRBJ1-4; D is undetermined. The germline gives CDR1 MGHRA, CDR2 YSYEKL. V lost 2 bases to trimming and J lost 0 bases, with 13 bases between them. The CDR3 has 17 residues.

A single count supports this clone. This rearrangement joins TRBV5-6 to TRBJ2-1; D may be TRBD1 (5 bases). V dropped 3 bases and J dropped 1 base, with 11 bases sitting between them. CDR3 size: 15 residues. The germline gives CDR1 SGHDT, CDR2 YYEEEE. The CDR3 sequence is CASSSQVVSYNEQFF. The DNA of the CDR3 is TGTGCCAGCAGCTCACAGGTTGTATCCTACAATGAGCAGTTCTTC.

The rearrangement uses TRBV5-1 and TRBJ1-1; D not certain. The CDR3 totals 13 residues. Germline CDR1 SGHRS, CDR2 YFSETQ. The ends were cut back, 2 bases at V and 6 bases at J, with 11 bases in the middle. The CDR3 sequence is CASSFGLEPEAFF. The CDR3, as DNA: TGCGCCAGCAGCTTCGGACTCGAGCCTGAAGCTTTCTTT.